A selection of T cell receptor beta chains follows, all from one sample in a study of T cells in Graves' hyperthyroidism and ophthalmopathy. TCRdb re-called the multiplex PCR reads with MiXCR, one entry per CDR3 protein. The table lists 500,000 to 550,000 distinct CDR3 sequences, around 21% of them singletons. Sequencing was performed on blood. These receptors originate from a young man with Graves' hyperthyroidism. Both conserved end residues are part of each CDR3. A D gene is named only where the DNA matches it firmly. A clone size is listed for some rows: how often the clone was seen (once, few, many), or a class if it is expanded.

TRBJ1-3,-,-,TRBV5-1,TGCGCCAGCAGCTTGGGACCCGCTCAGTTACCTGGAAACACCATATATTTT,CASSLGPAQLPGNTIYF
TRBJ2-7,TRBD1,many,TRBV5-1,TGCGCCAGTACAGGGGGAGGAACCTACGAGCAGTACTTC,CASTGGGTYEQYF
TRBJ1-1,-,many,TRBV6-5,TGTGCCAGCCGTTACGAGGCGTGGCTGGGGAACACTGAAGCTTTCTTT,CASRYEAWLGNTEAFF
TRBJ1-2,-,-,TRBV4-2,TGTGCCAGCAGCCAGGAAACAGGGTATGGCTACACCTTC,CASSQETGYGYTF
TRBJ1-2,TRBD1,-,TRBV4-2,TGTGCCAGCAGCCAAGATGCAGGGGGCGCGAACTATGGCTACACCTTC,CASSQDAGGANYGYTF
TRBJ2-7,TRBD2,few,TRBV30,TGTGCCTGGGAGGTAGCGGGGGGGCCGAGGAGCTCCTACGAGCAGTACTTC,CAWEVAGGPRSSYEQYF
TRBJ1-2,TRBD1,many,TRBV6-5,TGTGCCAGCACCAGGGGGGTAGAGGGTGGCTACACCTTC,CASTRGVEGGYTF
TRBJ2-7,-,many,TRBV7-9,TGTGCCAGCAGCTTAGGAAGGACAGAGCCCTACGAGCAGTACTTC,CASSLGRTEPYEQYF
TRBJ1-6,-,few,TRBV9,TGTGCCAGCAGCGCCGGGGCTGGTTCACCCCTCCACTTT,CASSAGAGSPLHF
TRBJ1-2,-,-,TRBV29-1,TGCAGCGTTGAACAGACCAACTATGGCTACACCTTC,CSVEQTNYGYTF
TRBJ1-1,-,-,TRBV15,TGTGCCACCAGCAGAGATGGGCCGGCCACTGAAGCTTTCTTT,CATSRDGPATEAFF
TRBJ2-3,TRBD2,-,TRBV12-5,TGTGCTAGTGGTTTTGCTAGCGGGGCAGATACGCAGTATTTT,CASGFASGADTQYF
TRBJ1-5,-,many,TRBV28,TGTGCCAGCAGGACACCCATAGAGCCCCAGCATTTT,CASRTPIEPQHF
TRBJ1-1,-,few,TRBV9,TGTGCCAGCAGCGTTACAGGAGCCTCTGAAGCTTTCTTT,CASSVTGASEAFF
TRBJ2-5,-,many,TRBV20-1,TGCAGCCAGGGTGTACGGGGTGAGACCCAGTACTTC,CSQGVRGETQYF
TRBJ1-1,-,-,TRBV28,TGTGCCGCGCGCGGGGCCGCCCTGAACACTGAAGCTTTCTTT,CAARGAALNTEAFF
TRBJ2-5,TRBD2,-,TRBV29-1,TGCAGCGTTGAAGTAGCGGGGGGCCTAAAAGAGACCCAGTACTTC,CSVEVAGGLKETQYF
TRBJ2-2,TRBD1,many,TRBV6-4,TGTGCCAGCAGTGATGAAGGGGGCCAAACCGGGGAGCTGTTTTTT,CASSDEGGQTGELFF
TRBJ1-1,TRBD1,few,TRBV4-1,TGCGCCAGCAGCACTCAGACAGGGACCACTGAAGCTTTCTTT,CASSTQTGTTEAFF
TRBJ1-2,TRBD1,few,TRBV6-2/TRBV6-3,TGTGCCAGCAGTTACTCCGGGACAGGGGCAACTCCAAACTATGGCTACACCTTC,CASSYSGTGATPNYGYTF
TRBJ1-2,-,few,TRBV3-1,TGTGCCAGCAGCCATGGAGGGGTGGACGGCTACACCTTC,CASSHGGVDGYTF
TRBJ2-4,-,many,TRBV6-1,TGTGCCAGCAGTCAAATTGCCCTGATTCTAGCCAAAAACATTCAGTACTTC,CASSQIALILAKNIQYF
TRBJ2-7,TRBD2,few,TRBV6-2/TRBV6-3,TGTGCCATCGGACTAGTTGACTACGAGCAGTACTTC,CAIGLVDYEQYF
TRBJ1-2,-,-,TRBV6-1,TGTGCCAGCAGTGGCCAAGATGGCTACACCTTC,CASSGQDGYTF
TRBJ2-7,-,many,TRBV19,TGTGCCAGTAGCCTTTCGACAGGAAGCTCCTACGAGCAGTACTTC,CASSLSTGSSYEQYF